These 10 T cell receptor beta chains were sequenced from one sample in a study of early T cells in non-severe SARS-CoV-2 infection. TCRdb fed the 5' RACE reads into MiXCR, producing one record per CDR3 protein. The sample consists of 45,000 to 75,000 distinct CDR3 sequences, more than 8.5% of them appearing once. What was sequenced was whole blood. The receptors stem from an adult who was a healthcare worker with PCR-confirmed SARS-CoV-2 infection or an uninfected control (not recorded which).

In this sample, this clonotype turned up many times. This rearrangement joins TRBV5-1 to TRBJ1-5; tentative D call: TRBD1 (5 bases). Trimming removed 4 bases from V and 1 base from J, with 9 bases in between. Looked up from germline, CDR1 is SGHRS and CDR2 is YFSETQ. CDR3 length: 14 amino acids. The CDR3 loop is CASSPSGSNQPQHF. The CDR3, as DNA: TGCGCCAGCAGCCCCTCAGGGAGCAATCAGCCCCAGCATTTT.

The V gene is TRBV7-6, the J gene TRBJ2-5, with 8 bases aligning to TRBD2. The J segment lost 5 bases and the V segment lost 1 base, leaving 6 bases of the junction unmatched. The CDR3 is 15 residues long. Germline V gene data show CDR1 as SGHVS and CDR2 as FNYEAQ. Here the CDR3 reads CASSLGSGSWETQYF. CDR3 nucleotides: TGTGCCAGCAGCTTAGGCAGCGGGAGTTGGGAGACCCAGTACTTC. The whole variable domain, filled in from reference TRBV7-6 and TRBJ2-5, reads GAGVSQSPRYKVTKRGQDVALRCDPISGHVSLYWYRQALGQGPEFLTYFNYEAQQDKSGLPNDRFSAERPEGSISTLTIQRTEQRDSAMYRCASSLGSGSWETQYFGPGTRLLVL.

The chain uses TRBV15 and TRBJ2-1; D gene unclear. Germline V gene lookup returns CDR1 LNHNV and CDR2 YYDKDF (reference sequence). The length of the CDR3 is 16 residues. Trimming shortened V by 0 bases and J by 6 bases, and 15 bases separated the two germline ends. In DNA, the CDR3 is TGTGCCACCAGCAGAGATGCCAGCGCGACCCTCAATGAGCAGTTCTTC. Translation: CATSRDASATLNEQFF.

DNA of the CDR3: TGTGCCTGGAGTGTCGGCGGGAGCTCCTACAATGAGCAGTTCTTC. This translates into CAWSVGGSSYNEQFF. The chain couples TRBV30 to TRBJ2-1, with TRBD2 identical over 7 bases. There are 15 residues in the CDR3. Per the germline V gene, CDR1 is GTSNPN and CDR2 is SVGIG (reference sequence). The V and J ends lost 0 bases and 0 bases, in that order; junction bases with no gene match: 2.

This clonotype was observed many times. V usage is TRBV6-2 or TRBV6-3 and J usage is TRBJ2-7; D is uncertain. The CDR3 runs 13 residues. Trimming took 8 bases from V and 6 from J, leaving 17 bases between them. CDR1 and CDR2 (germline): MNHEY, SVGEGT. The CDR3, as DNA: TGTGCCAGCCGTGGCCAGGTAACGGTCGAGCAGTACTTC. Protein sequence: CASRGQVTVEQYF.

This clonotype has just a few counts. With a much larger clone just one base away, this may be a read error. Because the CDR3's place on the DNA is in doubt, the DNA is left out and the CDR3 is given as listed by TCRdb. V is TRBV29-1 and J is TRBJ2-3; TRBD1 is the table's D call and was not checked against the DNA. From its first to its last residue, the CDR3 has 14 amino acids. The germline V gene encodes CDR1 SQVTM and CDR2 ANQGSEA. This chain's CDR3 is CSVAPGASTDTQFF.

This clonotype was counted ten times or more. V usage is TRBV20-1 and J usage is TRBJ2-1; D is unresolved. V lost 0 bases and J lost 3, with 9 bases in between. The CDR3 contains 14 residues. The germline V gene has CDR1 DFQATT and CDR2 SNEGSKA (reference sequence). Here the CDR3 reads CSARDHKYYNEQFF. For the CDR3, the DNA is TGCAGTGCTAGAGATCATAAGTACTACAATGAGCAGTTCTTC.

This clonotype was counted ten times or more. The genes are TRBV20-1 and TRBJ1-6; possibly TRBD1 for D (6 bases). V lost 1 base to trimming and J lost 5 bases, with 12 bases between them. CDR1 is DFQATT, CDR2 SNEGSKA, per germline (reference sequence). This CDR3 is built from 15 residues. The DNA of the CDR3 is TGCAGTGCTAGAGGGGGGGCTCAAGATAATTCACCCCTCCACTTT. This gives the protein CSARGGAQDNSPLHF.

This clonotype was counted ten times or more. The chain joins TRBV7-2 to TRBJ2-4; D is tentatively TRBD1 or TRBD2 (7 bases each). The V end was cut by 5 bases, the J end by 8 bases, with 22 bases between. From germline, CDR1 is SGHTA and CDR2 FQGNSA. The CDR3 contains 16 residues. The CDR3 spells CASSPGRQGGLDIQYF. The CDR3 nucleotides are TGTGCCAGCAGCCCGGGACGACAGGGAGGGTTGGACATTCAGTACTTC.

This clonotype was seen a few times. The V gene is TRBV29-1, the J gene TRBJ1-2; weak D call: TRBD1 (5 bases). This CDR3 region has 11 residues. Germline assignment: CDR1 SQVTM and CDR2 ANQGSEA. V lost 4 bases, J lost 4 bases, and 7 bases lay in between. CDR3: CSVAGSYGYTF. CDR3 coding DNA: TGCAGCGTTGCAGGGAGCTATGGCTACACCTTC.